This T cell receptor beta chain emerged from a study of blood T cell repertoires in COVID-19. Germline CDR1 SGDLS, CDR2 YYNGEE. V lost 0 bases to trimming and J lost 7 bases; unmatched junction nucleotides: 6. The CDR3 length is 14 residues. The data were produced by immunoSEQ multiplex PCR, yet TCRdb's version contains in-frame clones alone and is incomplete. The table lists 250,000 or so clones, roughly 88% of them singletons, with approximately 2.3% in the top ten. Sequenced sample: peripheral blood. The chain combines TRBV9 with TRBJ1-2; 7 nucleotides align to TRBD1. The origin of this receptor is a man aged 35-49 years who had recovered from COVID-19. CDR3 sequence (DNA): TGTGCCAGCAGCGTAGGGACCAGACAGGGTGGCTACACCTTC. Its translation is CASSVGTRQGGYTF.